A selection of T cell receptor beta chains follows, all from one sample in a study of blood T cell repertoires in COVID-19. The assay was immunoSEQ multiplex PCR, and TCRdb's table has in-frame clones only and misses some. The data show about 170,000 clones, around four fifths seen once. The sample consisted of peripheral blood. These receptors were taken from an elderly woman with COVID-19, enrolled during active disease. The CDR3 runs from the conserved cysteine through the conserved F or W. A D gene is named only where the DNA matches it firmly. Clone size is not always given. Where it is, it says once, few, many or a class for expanded clones.

size: NA; V: TRBV6-4; D: TRBD1; length: 15; J: TRBJ1-5; CDR3: CASSEQGGGNQPQHF; DNA: TGTGCCAGCAGCGAACAGGGGGGCGGCAATCAGCCCCAGCATTTT
size: NA; V: TRBV18; D: TRBD2; length: 16; J: TRBJ2-7; CDR3: CASSPGRERGDYEQYF; DNA: TGTGCCAGCTCACCTGGCCGGGAGCGGGGGGACTACGAGCAGTACTTC
size: NA; V: TRBV18; D: NA; length: 13; J: TRBJ1-2; CDR3: CASSSDLAHGYTF; DNA: TGTGCCAGCTCATCGGACTTAGCCCATGGCTACACCTTC
size: NA; V: TRBV2; D: TRBD1; length: 15; J: TRBJ2-7; CDR3: CASSHGTGWAGEQYF; DNA: TGTGCCAGCAGTCACGGGACAGGCTGGGCGGGGGAGCAGTACTTC
size: NA; V: TRBV28; D: NA; length: 14; J: TRBJ1-4; CDR3: CASRWGRANEKLFF; DNA: TGTGCCAGCAGATGGGGCAGGGCTAATGAAAAACTGTTTTTT
size: NA; V: TRBV27; D: NA; length: 16; J: TRBJ1-3; CDR3: CASSANPTGPGNTIYF; DNA: TGTGCCAGCAGTGCCAACCCGACAGGACCCGGGAACACCATATATTTT
size: NA; V: TRBV18; D: TRBD1; length: 13; J: TRBJ1-1; CDR3: CASSPTGDTEAFF; DNA: TGTGCCAGCTCACCGACAGGGGACACTGAAGCTTTCTTT
size: once; V: TRBV10-2; D: TRBD1; length: 15; J: TRBJ1-2; CDR3: CASSLGQGVNYGYTF; DNA: TGCGCCAGCAGCCTTGGACAGGGGGTTAACTATGGCTACACCTTC
size: NA; V: TRBV18; D: NA; length: 14; J: TRBJ1-1; CDR3: CASSPSTGNTEAFF; DNA: TGTGCCAGCTCACCATCGACGGGGAACACTGAAGCTTTCTTT
size: NA; V: TRBV19; D: TRBD1; length: 16; J: TRBJ2-1; CDR3: CATLHFRDSSYNEQFF; DNA: TGTGCCACCCTCCATTTCCGGGACAGCAGCTACAATGAGCAGTTCTTC
size: NA; V: TRBV27; D: TRBD2; length: 13; J: TRBJ2-7; CDR3: CATRLAGAYEQYF; DNA: TGTGCCACAAGGCTAGCGGGAGCCTACGAGCAGTACTTC
size: NA; V: TRBV30; D: NA; length: 11; J: TRBJ2-5; CDR3: CAWSVAQDPYF; DNA: TGTGCCTGGAGTGTAGCCCAAGATCCTTACTTC
size: NA; V: TRBV12-3/TRBV12-4; D: TRBD1; length: 13; J: TRBJ1-2; CDR3: CASSQQGGYGYTF; DNA: TGTGCCAGCAGTCAACAGGGGGGGTATGGCTACACCTTC
size: NA; V: TRBV14; D: NA; length: 16; J: TRBJ2-7; CDR3: CASSQARGSLSYEQYF; DNA: TGTGCCAGCAGCCAAGCGCGGGGTTCCCTTTCCTACGAGCAGTACTTC
size: NA; V: TRBV18; D: TRBD1; length: 16; J: TRBJ1-2; CDR3: CASSPPGQGTNYGYTF; DNA: TGTGCCAGCTCACCCCCGGGACAGGGAACTAACTATGGCTACACCTTC
size: NA; V: TRBV5-1; D: NA; length: 15; J: TRBJ2-3; CDR3: CASSLVVLRTDTQYF; DNA: TGCGCCAGCAGCTTGGTGGTACTTCGCACAGATACGCAGTATTTT
size: NA; V: TRBV7-7; D: TRBD2; length: 16; J: TRBJ2-3; CDR3: CASSPGLAGARDTQYF; DNA: TGTGCCAGCAGCCCCGGACTAGCGGGAGCACGAGATACGCAGTATTTT
size: NA; V: TRBV19; D: TRBD1; length: 14; J: TRBJ1-5; CDR3: CASSLQGDNQPQHF; DNA: TGTGCCAGTAGTCTACAGGGGGACAATCAGCCCCAGCATTTT
size: NA; V: TRBV30; D: NA; length: 13; J: TRBJ1-5; CDR3: CAWSVIGNQPQHF; DNA: TGTGCCTGGAGTGTAATCGGCAATCAGCCCCAGCATTTT
size: NA; V: TRBV5-1; D: TRBD1; length: 15; J: TRBJ1-2; CDR3: CASSKGQVGNYGYTF; DNA: TGCGCCAGCAGCAAGGGACAGGTGGGGAACTATGGCTACACCTTC
size: NA; V: TRBV27; D: TRBD2; length: 15; J: TRBJ2-2; CDR3: CASSLTSANTGELFF; DNA: TGTGCCAGCAGTTTAACTAGCGCGAACACCGGGGAGCTGTTTTTT
size: NA; V: TRBV7-2; D: NA; length: 14; J: TRBJ1-2; CDR3: CASSPAGRSYGYTF; DNA: TGTGCCAGCAGCCCGGCGGGGCGAAGCTATGGCTACACCTTC
size: few; V: TRBV27; D: TRBD2; length: 14; J: TRBJ2-1; CDR3: CASSSSGLYNEQFF; DNA: TGTGCCAGCAGTTCTAGCGGCCTCTACAATGAGCAGTTCTTC
size: NA; V: TRBV5-1; D: TRBD2; length: 15; J: TRBJ2-2; CDR3: CASSPSGRDTGELFF; DNA: TGCGCCAGCAGCCCGAGCGGGAGAGACACCGGGGAGCTGTTTTTT
size: NA; V: TRBV9; D: NA; length: 13; J: TRBJ2-3; CDR3: CASSVTSADTQYF; DNA: TGTGCCAGCAGCGTAACTAGTGCAGATACGCAGTATTTT
size: NA; V: TRBV18; D: NA; length: 14; J: TRBJ2-1; CDR3: CASSTTRGYNEQFF; DNA: TGTGCCAGCTCCACGACTAGAGGCTACAATGAGCAGTTCTTC
size: NA; V: TRBV19; D: TRBD1; length: 16; J: TRBJ1-2; CDR3: CASRPGPGTGFYGYTF; DNA: TGTGCCAGTAGACCCGGTCCCGGGACAGGTTTCTATGGCTACACCTTC
size: NA; V: TRBV9; D: NA; length: 14; J: TRBJ2-7; CDR3: CASSVMQGGYEQYF; DNA: TGTGCCAGCAGCGTAATGCAGGGGGGTTACGAGCAGTACTTC
size: NA; V: TRBV3-1/TRBV3-2; D: TRBD1; length: 16; J: TRBJ2-2; CDR3: CASSLGTGGNTGELFF; DNA: TGTGCCAGCAGCCTGGGGACAGGGGGTAACACCGGGGAGCTGTTTTTT
size: NA; V: TRBV2; D: TRBD2; length: 14; J: TRBJ2-1; CDR3: CASSYSGGTNEQFF; DNA: TGTGCCAGCTCTTATAGCGGGGGGACGAATGAGCAGTTCTTC
size: NA; V: TRBV11-2; D: TRBD2; length: 19; J: TRBJ2-5; CDR3: CASSFTRLAGPGGQETQYF; DNA: TGTGCCAGCAGCTTTACCCGACTAGCGGGGCCGGGGGGCCAAGAGACCCAGTACTTC
size: NA; V: TRBV27; D: NA; length: 14; J: TRBJ1-6; CDR3: CASSVGQGFSPLHF; DNA: TGTGCCAGCAGTGTCGGACAAGGGTTTTCACCCCTCCACTTT
size: NA; V: TRBV5-1; D: NA; length: 14; J: TRBJ2-7; CDR3: CASSFGGSSYEQYF; DNA: TGCGCCAGCAGCTTTGGCGGGTCCTCCTACGAGCAGTACTTC
size: NA; V: TRBV7-2; D: NA; length: 14; J: TRBJ1-1; CDR3: CASSWNRGEAEAFF; DNA: TGTGCCAGCAGCTGGAATCGGGGGGAGGCTGAAGCTTTCTTT
size: NA; V: TRBV11-2; D: TRBD2; length: 16; J: TRBJ2-7; CDR3: CASSFSGLAGAYEQYF; DNA: TGTGCCAGCAGCTTTTCCGGACTAGCGGGGGCCTACGAGCAGTACTTC
size: NA; V: TRBV25-1; D: TRBD1; length: 15; J: TRBJ1-4; CDR3: CASSEMGTGVEKLFF; DNA: TGTGCCAGCAGTGAAATGGGGACAGGGGTAGAAAAACTGTTTTTT
size: NA; V: TRBV12-3/TRBV12-4; D: TRBD1; length: 13; J: TRBJ1-6; CDR3: CASSKTGGSPLHF; DNA: TGTGCCAGCAGCAAGACAGGGGGTTCACCCCTCCACTTT
size: NA; V: TRBV19; D: TRBD1; length: 13; J: TRBJ2-1; CDR3: CASKGQKKNEQFF; DNA: TGTGCCAGTAAGGGACAGAAAAAGAATGAGCAGTTCTTC
size: once; V: TRBV3-1/TRBV3-2; D: NA; length: 14; J: TRBJ2-7; CDR3: CASSGQGSGKEQYF; DNA: TGTGCCAGCAGCGGCCAGGGATCAGGGAAGGAGCAGTACTTC
size: NA; V: TRBV4-3; D: NA; length: 15; J: TRBJ2-1; CDR3: CASSQVPGGGHEQFF; DNA: TGCGCCAGCAGCCAAGTTCCGGGGGGCGGCCATGAGCAGTTCTTC
size: NA; V: TRBV4-1; D: NA; length: 16; J: TRBJ1-2; CDR3: CASSQTGGHVSDGYTF; DNA: TGCGCCAGCAGCCAAACGGGGGGACACGTCAGTGATGGCTACACCTTC
size: NA; V: TRBV5-1; D: NA; length: 13; J: TRBJ2-7; CDR3: CASSQKGPYEQYF; DNA: TGCGCCAGCAGCCAGAAGGGGCCCTACGAGCAGTACTTC
size: NA; V: TRBV7-2; D: TRBD1; length: 14; J: TRBJ1-5; CDR3: CASSVRTGDQPQHF; DNA: TGTGCCAGCAGCGTCCGGACAGGGGATCAGCCCCAGCATTTT
size: once; V: TRBV4-1; D: NA; length: 16; J: TRBJ2-7; CDR3: CASSQVLEGSSYEQYF; DNA: TGCGCCAGCAGCCAAGTGTTAGAGGGAAGCTCCTACGAGCAGTACTTC
size: NA; V: TRBV7-2; D: NA; length: 15; J: TRBJ2-3; CDR3: CASSLRARFPDTQYF; DNA: TGTGCCAGCAGCTTACGTGCTAGATTCCCAGATACGCAGTATTTT